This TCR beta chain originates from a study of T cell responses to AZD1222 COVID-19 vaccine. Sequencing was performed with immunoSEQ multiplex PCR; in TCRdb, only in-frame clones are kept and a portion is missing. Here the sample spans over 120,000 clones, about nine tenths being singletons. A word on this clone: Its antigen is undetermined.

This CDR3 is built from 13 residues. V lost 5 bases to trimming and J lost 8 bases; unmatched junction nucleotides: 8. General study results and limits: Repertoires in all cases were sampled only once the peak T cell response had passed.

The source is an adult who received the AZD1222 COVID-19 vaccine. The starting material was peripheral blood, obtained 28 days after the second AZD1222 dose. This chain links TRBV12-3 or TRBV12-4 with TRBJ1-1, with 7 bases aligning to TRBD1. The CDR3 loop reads CASSTTGTEEAFF. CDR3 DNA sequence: TGTGCCAGCAGTACAACCGGGACAGAAGAAGCTTTCTTT.